The sequence of this T cell receptor (beta chain) was determined in a study of CD8 T cells in Susac syndrome. Reverse transcription of about 0.5 to 1 ug RNA was carried out with random hexamers. MiXCR, applied by TCRdb to the immunoSEQ multiplex PCR reads, yields one record per CDR3 protein. The sample has some 120,000 distinct CDR3 sequences, approximately 91% seen once; the top ten hold approximately 0.13%. CDR1 and CDR2 (germline): LGHDT, YNNKEL (reference sequence). J gave up 1 base and V 0 bases, and 12 bases lay outside the gene matches. The CDR3 contains 20 residues. This receptor was taken from a human donor in good health. The specimen sequenced was CD4+ T cells from PBMCs. The rearrangement uses TRBV3-1 and TRBJ2-6, with 7 bases that match TRBD1. The CDR3 bases are TGTGCCAGCAGCCAAGATATACCCGGGACAGTGATATCTGGGGCCAACGTCCTGACTTTC. Residues: CASSQDIPGTVISGANVLTF.